These 32 T cell receptor beta chains share one sample of origin, sequenced in a study of cytomegalovirus exposure and HLA in healthy donors. PCR amplification relied on 60 Vbeta primers (plus 13 Jbeta primers). Assay used: immunoSEQ multiplex PCR; TCRdb lists only in-frame clones, some missing. The sample lists roughly 140,000 clones, less than 65% occurring once. Sequenced input: PBMCs. Every receptor here comes from a woman aged 25 to 39 in good health and CMV-seropositive.

The chain has TRBV5-6 and TRBJ1-4, with TRBD1 as a possible D gene (6 bases). Germline V gene data show CDR1 as SGHDT and CDR2 as YYEEEE. V lost 1 base to trimming and J lost 3 bases, with 10 bases between them. This CDR3 region has 15 residues. The DNA of the CDR3 is TGTGCCAGCAGCTTGTCCCCAGGGGCTAATGAAAAACTGTTTTTT. Residues: CASSLSPGANEKLFF.

This clone was seen a handful of times. V is TRBV6-4 and J is TRBJ2-3, with no clear D. Germline loops: CDR1 MRHNA, CDR2 SNTAGT. The CDR3 loop spans 13 amino acids. V lost 3 bases and J lost 0, with 4 bases in between. CDR3 protein: CASSEASTDTQYF. DNA for the CDR3: TGTGCCAGCAGTGAGGCTAGCACAGATACGCAGTATTTT.

In the case of this clone: Within the sample, other DNA sequences also encode this same CDR3. This CDR3 reads CASSPGGNQPQHF. CDR3 DNA sequence: TGCGCCAGCAGCCCAGGAGGAAATCAGCCCCAGCATTTT. The J gene is TRBJ1-5, the V gene TRBV5-1; D not certain. CDR3 length equals 13 residues. The V end was cut by 4 bases, the J end by 4 bases, with 9 bases between. The germline V gene encodes CDR1 SGHRS and CDR2 YFSETQ.

V usage is TRBV5-8 and J usage is TRBJ1-4; D is unclear. V gave up 3 bases and J gave up 8 bases, with 14 bases separating them. The CDR3 covers 14 residues. Germline V gene data show CDR1 as SGHTS and CDR2 as YDEGEE. The CDR3 nucleotides read TGTGCCAGCAGCTCGCTATCATGGGAGGAAAAACTGTTTTTT. Its protein product is CASSSLSWEEKLFF.

This clone was seen only a few times. The CDR3 bases are TGTGCCAGCCTCGTCTCCGGTCCGGGGACTGAAGCTTTCTTT. Translation gives CASLVSGPGTEAFF. The chain combines TRBV6-1 with TRBJ1-1, with D unclear. Trimming shortened V by 8 bases and J by 5 bases, and 18 bases separated the two germline ends. The CDR3 has 14 amino acids. CDR1 and CDR2 from the germline V gene are MNHNS and SASEGT.

The V and J genes are TRBV4-1 and TRBJ2-2, with 12 bases matching TRBD2. The junction had 8 bases not matched to a gene; V was cut back by 3 bases and J by 6 bases. This CDR3 is 17 amino acids long. Germline V gives CDR1 MGHRA, CDR2 YSYEKL. CDR3 DNA: TGCGCCAGCAGCCAGGGCCTAGCGGGGGGGCGTGCCGGGGAGCTGTTTTTT. Amino acids: CASSQGLAGGRAGELFF.

CDR3 loop: CASSLNLVEEPQHF. CDR3 in DNA: TGTGCCAGCAGCTTAAACTTGGTTGAGGAGCCCCAGCATTTT. V gene TRBV7-8 combines with J gene TRBJ1-5; no firm D call. CDR1 SGHVS and CDR2 FQNEAQ come from the germline V gene. The CDR3 consists of 14 residues. V was cut by 2 bases and J by 8 bases, with 13 bases left in between.

The chain combines TRBV15 with TRBJ1-6, with TRBD1 matching over 7 bases. This CDR3 has 15 residues. CDR1 is LNHNV, CDR2 YYDKDF, per germline (reference sequence). V dropped 0 bases and J dropped 9; count of bases not matched to a gene: 5. The CDR3 spells CATSRERDRVSPLHF. The CDR3 DNA is TGTGCCACCAGCAGAGAAAGAGACAGGGTTTCACCCCTCCACTTT.

In its sample, this clone was seen a few times. This chain joins TRBV7-6 and TRBJ2-6; D is undetermined. The CDR3 loop spans 14 amino acids. Deletions cut 1 base from V and 2 bases from J, with 3 bases between. CDR1 SGHVS and CDR2 FNYEAQ come from the germline V gene. In DNA form, the CDR3 reads TGTGCCAGCAGCTTAGACACTGGGGCCAACGTCCTGACTTTC. Protein sequence: CASSLDTGANVLTF.

J is TRBJ2-3 and V is TRBV11-2; D is perhaps TRBD2 (5 bases). The CDR3 length is 14 residues. Germline CDR1 and CDR2: SGHAT and FQNNGV. Trimming stripped 1 base from V and 5 bases from J, with 10 bases between. For the CDR3, the DNA is TGTGCCAGCAGCTTAGTCGACTACGAAGATACGCAGTATTTT. It is translated as CASSLVDYEDTQYF.

This clone turned up a few times. In DNA form, the CDR3 reads TGTGCCAGCAGCGATGGCGGACACTACGAGCAGTACTTC. Residues: CASSDGGHYEQYF. V and J are TRBV9 and TRBJ2-7, with D perhaps matching TRBD1 (5 bases). This CDR3 region has 13 residues. The germline CDR1 and CDR2 sequences are SGDLS and YYNGEE. Trimming cost V 3 bases and J 3 bases, with 10 bases left between them.

J is TRBJ1-4 and V is TRBV18, with 7 bases fitting TRBD1. This CDR3 contains 14 residues. Germline-derived CDR1 and CDR2 are KGHSH and LQKENI. Unmatched junction bases numbered 7, after V lost 4 bases and J lost 8 bases. In nucleotides, the CDR3 is TGTGCCAGCTCACGGATCAGGGGGGAAGAAAAACTGTTTTTT. Encoded protein: CASSRIRGEEKLFF.

This clone has just a few counts. This chain joins TRBV5-1 and TRBJ2-3; D unresolved. V dropped 2 bases and J dropped 3 bases, with 7 bases sitting between them. CDR1 and CDR2 (germline): SGHRS, YFSETQ. The CDR3 consists of 13 residues. The CDR3: CASSFGQTDTQYF. CDR3 DNA sequence: TGCGCCAGCAGCTTTGGGCAGACAGATACGCAGTATTTT.

J is TRBJ1-1 and V is TRBV2; D is perhaps TRBD1 (6 bases). Deletions cut 7 bases from V and 1 base from J, with 13 bases between. The CDR3 is 14 residues long. CDR1 is SNHLY and CDR2 is FYNNEI in the germline V gene. This CDR3 is CASISGRGNTEAFF. For the CDR3, the DNA is TGTGCCAGCATTTCAGGCAGGGGGAACACTGAAGCTTTCTTT.

CDR3 residues: CASSLAPGQGLSYEQYF. The CDR3 DNA sequence: TGCGCCAGCAGCCTAGCCCCGGGACAGGGCCTCTCCTACGAGCAGTACTTC. V gene TRBV5-1 combines with J gene TRBJ2-7, with TRBD1 matching over 9 bases. The germline V gene has CDR1 SGHRS and CDR2 YFSETQ. The CDR3 runs to 17 residues. J gave up 0 bases and V 4 bases, and 11 bases lay outside the gene matches.

The rearrangement uses TRBV2 and TRBJ2-7; D might be TRBD2 (6 bases). Trimming took off 11 bases at V and 6 bases at J, with 17 bases between the two ends. CDR1 and CDR2 (germline): SNHLY, FYNNEI. CDR3 length: 12 amino acids. CDR3 in DNA: TGTGCCGGGAGGCCCGGTGGGGGCGAGCAGTACTTC. Its protein product is CAGRPGGGEQYF.

The chain recombines TRBV4-1 with TRBJ2-7, with 8 bases aligning to TRBD2. Germline trimming cut 1 base from V and 1 base from J; bases unmatched to any gene: 6. This CDR3 has 16 residues. CDR1 MGHRA and CDR2 YSYEKL come from the germline V gene. The CDR3, as DNA: TGCGCCAGCAGCCAAGGGGGAGCGGGGGAATCCTACGAGCAGTACTTC. Its protein product is CASSQGGAGESYEQYF.

The chain's CDR3 is CASSDGLAVYNEQFF. The CDR3 nucleotides read TGCGCCAGCAGCGACGGACTAGCGGTATACAATGAGCAGTTCTTC. The chain recombines TRBV5-1 with TRBJ2-1, with TRBD2 identical over 10 bases. The germline V gene encodes CDR1 SGHRS and CDR2 YFSETQ. V trimming: 4 bases; J trimming: 4 bases; junction bases outside the gene matches: 5. The CDR3 totals 15 residues.

This clone was detected only a few times. The rearrangement links TRBV19 to TRBJ1-2; a weak D match, TRBD1 (5 bases). V gave up 1 base and J gave up 3 bases, with 12 bases separating them. The CDR3 consists of 15 residues. Looked up from germline, CDR1 is LNHDA and CDR2 is SQIVND (reference sequence). The CDR3 spells CASSIVFDSHYGYTF. Written as DNA, the CDR3 is TGTGCCAGTAGTATAGTTTTCGACAGCCACTATGGCTACACCTTC.

This clone has a handful of counts. The chain is built from TRBV7-6 and TRBJ1-5, with D unclear. V shed 6 bases and J shed 10 bases, with 16 bases lying between them. The CDR3 has 13 amino acids. Germline CDR1 SGHVS, CDR2 FNYEAQ. The CDR3 DNA sequence: TGTGCCAGCAGTCCATCCCCTGGCTCACCCCAGCATTTT. As protein: CASSPSPGSPQHF.

The V and J genes are TRBV18 and TRBJ2-7; 13 bases agree with TRBD2. The V and J ends lost 4 bases and 4 bases, in that order; junction bases with no gene match: 7. CDR1 is KGHSH, CDR2 LQKENI, per germline. The CDR3 spans 16 residues. CDR3 DNA sequence: TGTGCCAGCTCACTTGGACTAGCGGGAGTCGCGTACGAGCAGTACTTC. Its protein is CASSLGLAGVAYEQYF.

This clone was seen only once. V and J are TRBV21-1 and TRBJ1-1; the table's D call, TRBD1, was not checked against the DNA. TRBV21-1 is a pseudogene locus. The CDR3 is made up of 15 amino acids. This CDR3 reads CASSIQGPMNTEAFF. The DNA of the CDR3 is TGTGCCAGCAGCATACAGGGTCCCATGAACACTGAAGCTTTCTTT.

The chain links TRBV7-2 to TRBJ1-5; no clear D gene. CDR1 and CDR2 from the germline V gene are SGHTA and FQGNSA. CDR3 length: 14 residues. V was clipped by 3 bases and J by 5 bases, with 11 bases between them. CDR3 amino acids: CASSFSGSDQPQHF. CDR3 sequence (DNA): TGTGCCAGCAGCTTCTCGGGATCCGATCAGCCCCAGCATTTT.

V usage is TRBV21-1 and J usage is TRBJ1-5; the table's D call of TRBD1 was not tested on the DNA. TRBV21-1 is deemed a pseudogene. CDR3 length: 19 amino acids. This CDR3 is CASSNNSVTQGMGNQPQHF. The CDR3 DNA sequence: TGTGCCAGCAGCAACAACTCTGTGACGCAGGGGATGGGCAATCAGCCCCAGCATTTT.

The rearrangement uses TRBV30 and TRBJ1-4; possibly TRBD1 for D (5 bases). The V and J ends lost 0 bases and 7 bases respectively, with 12 bases between them. In germline, CDR1 is GTSNPN, CDR2 SVGIG (reference sequence). The CDR3 totals 14 residues. CDR3 residues: CAWSVLFGGEKLFF. The CDR3 nucleotides read TGTGCCTGGAGTGTACTATTCGGGGGTGAAAAACTGTTTTTT.

In its sample, this clone was seen once. The V call is TRBV29-1, the J call TRBJ2-3, with 11 bases lining up with TRBD2. Trimming removed 4 bases from V and 3 bases from J; junction bases left unmatched: 3. The CDR3 totals 14 residues. Germline assignment: CDR1 SQVTM and CDR2 ANQGSEA. CDR3 coding DNA: TGCAGCGTTGTTTTAGCGGGGGGGACAGATACGCAGTATTTT. This encodes CSVVLAGGTDTQYF.

The chain links TRBV5-6 to TRBJ1-5; a weak D match, TRBD1 (5 bases). V was clipped by 5 bases and J by 5 bases, with 14 bases between them. CDR1 is SGHDT, CDR2 YYEEEE, per germline. This CDR3 region has 14 residues. CDR3 amino acids: CASSKRQIHQPQHF. The DNA of the CDR3 is TGTGCCAGCAGTAAGAGACAGATCCATCAGCCCCAGCATTTT.

V gene TRBV9 combines with J gene TRBJ2-7, with TRBD1 matching 9 bases. The V segment lost 4 bases and the J segment 3 bases; nucleotides outside the gene matches: 11. The CDR3 extends over 16 amino acids. Germline V gene data show CDR1 as SGDLS and CDR2 as YYNGEE. This CDR3 is CASSPRIQGASYEQYF. The CDR3 DNA follows: TGTGCCAGCAGCCCCAGAATACAGGGGGCGAGCTACGAGCAGTACTTC.

The J gene is TRBJ2-1, the V gene TRBV5-1, with D tentatively TRBD2 (6 bases). Per germline, CDR1 SGHRS and CDR2 YFSETQ. V was shortened by 0 bases and J by 7 bases, with 17 bases between the two germline ends. This CDR3 has 16 amino acids. This chain's CDR3 is CASSLGGGTFRNEQFF. The CDR3 nucleotides are TGCGCCAGCAGCTTGGGTGGCGGGACCTTCCGGAATGAGCAGTTCTTC.

The rearrangement uses TRBV7-2 and TRBJ1-2, with D tentatively TRBD1 (5 bases). V was clipped by 1 base and J by 7 bases, with 19 bases between them. The CDR3 extends over 16 amino acids. Germline CDR1 reads SGHTA; CDR2 reads FQGNSA. CDR3: CASSLEAGTGEGGYTF. The CDR3 nucleotides read TGTGCCAGCAGCTTAGAGGCAGGGACGGGGGAGGGTGGCTACACCTTC.

For this clone: In the same sample, other DNA sequences code for this CDR3. CDR3 DNA sequence: TGTGCCAGCAGCCTATCAGGTATCTACGAGCAGTACTTC. Protein: CASSLSGIYEQYF. The V gene is TRBV7-2, the J gene TRBJ2-7; D is unclear. V lost 5 bases to trimming and J lost 3 bases, with 11 bases between them. Germline CDR1 is SGHTA and CDR2 is FQGNSA. The CDR3 is made up of 13 amino acids.

CDR3 DNA: TGTGCCAGCAGCACTAGTACGGAGCAGTTCTTC. It specifies CASSTSTEQFF. The chain recombines TRBV7-2 with TRBJ2-1, with a possible D match to TRBD2 (5 bases). In germline, CDR1 is SGHTA, CDR2 FQGNSA. The V gene lost 5 bases and the J gene lost 10 bases, with 9 bases spanning the gap. CDR3 length: 11 amino acids.